This T cell receptor (beta chain) is drawn from a study of blood T cell repertoires in COVID-19. Overall study: The United States, Italy and Spain supplied acute and convalescent COVID-19 samples.

During active infection, Seattle patients enrolled and were then monitored through disease. Authors' data handling: Nucleated cell number was recorded as an estimate derived from reference gene primer amplification. This table comes from immunoSEQ multiplex PCR, and its TCRdb copy is limited to in-frame clones, with some not included. For V, J and clone size, that table is used; D and trimming come from the DNA. Here the sample spans about 310,000 clones, roughly 89% being singletons. The sample was peripheral blood. This TCR was recovered from a woman aged 40 to 55 with COVID-19, enrolled during active disease.

CDR3 sequence reads: CASSLGARGWDQPQHF. Here the CDR3 DNA reads TGTGCCAGCAGCTTGGGGGCGAGGGGGTGGGATCAGCCCCAGCATTTT. The chain combines TRBV5-6 with TRBJ1-5; the D gene is possibly TRBD1 (6 bases). Trimming cost V 0 bases and J 5 bases, with 15 bases left between them. CDR3 length: 16 amino acids. Per germline, CDR1 SGHDT and CDR2 YYEEEE.